These T cell receptor beta chains were read from a single sample in a study of post-analysis software for immune sequencing data. Via MiXCR, TCRdb re-called the PCR reads, giving one row per CDR3 protein. The data show about 820,000 distinct CDR3 sequences, about 57% seen once. The source material was blood. These receptors all stem from a girl aged 10-17 years with multiple sclerosis. CDR3s leave out the opening cysteine and the closing phenylalanine or tryptophan. Clone size is shown for a subset of rows, as once, few, many or a class of expanded clone.

V gene: TRBV5-1
J gene: TRBJ2-4
clone size: few
CDR3 length: 13
CDR3 protein: ASSLGPSGANIQY

V gene: TRBV5-1
J gene: TRBJ1-1
clone size: -
CDR3 length: 18
CDR3 protein: ASTPGGGWSSSRMNTEAF

V gene: TRBV6-5
J gene: TRBJ1-2
clone size: -
CDR3 length: 12
CDR3 protein: ASRKTDRGYGYT

V gene: TRBV5-6
J gene: TRBJ2-6
clone size: -
CDR3 length: 16
CDR3 protein: ASLKERGAFSGANVLT

V gene: TRBV3-1
J gene: TRBJ1-1
clone size: -
CDR3 length: 10
CDR3 protein: AGSWGNTEAF

V gene: TRBV6-5
J gene: -
clone size: few
CDR3 length: 15
CDR3 protein: ASSYRRPIVPTYEQY

V gene: TRBV12-3/TRBV12-4
J gene: TRBJ2-7
clone size: many
CDR3 length: 14
CDR3 protein: ASAPLQLRLSYEQY

V gene: TRBV3-1
J gene: TRBJ2-7
clone size: few
CDR3 length: 12
CDR3 protein: ASSRAVTSWEQY

V gene: TRBV29-1
J gene: TRBJ2-5
clone size: -
CDR3 length: 11
CDR3 protein: SVDPGRQETQY

V gene: TRBV12-5
J gene: TRBJ2-3
clone size: -
CDR3 length: 14
CDR3 protein: ASGLATDPRTDTQY

V gene: TRBV5-1
J gene: TRBJ2-7
clone size: few
CDR3 length: 14
CDR3 protein: ASSLDVTGVRYEQY

V gene: TRBV7-8
J gene: TRBJ1-5
clone size: -
CDR3 length: 13
CDR3 protein: ASSLTLDGNQPQH

V gene: TRBV7-3
J gene: TRBJ1-2
clone size: few
CDR3 length: 13
CDR3 protein: ASSTYRDVNYGYT

V gene: TRBV7-9
J gene: TRBJ2-7
clone size: few
CDR3 length: 13
CDR3 protein: ASTLTSGSSYEQY

V gene: TRBV6-6
J gene: TRBJ1-2
clone size: -
CDR3 length: 12
CDR3 protein: ASSYGGVEYGYT

V gene: TRBV7-9
J gene: TRBJ1-2
clone size: many
CDR3 length: 13
CDR3 protein: ASSFQGVRNYGYT

V gene: TRBV25-1
J gene: -
clone size: few
CDR3 length: 13
CDR3 protein: AGKGHLAVGDEQY

V gene: TRBV29-1
J gene: -
clone size: -
CDR3 length: 13
CDR3 protein: SVLNTGGLAETQY

V gene: TRBV20-1
J gene: TRBJ2-3
clone size: few
CDR3 length: 10
CDR3 protein: GGLADTDTQY